This paragraph covers one T cell receptor (beta chain) sequence. Antigen unknown. The record originates from a study of cytomegalovirus exposure and HLA in healthy donors. The CDR3 sequence is 16 residues long. Trimming shortened V by 0 bases and J by 5 bases, and 14 bases separated the two germline ends. Germline V CDR1 and CDR2: SGHTA, FQGNSA. Primers for the PCR totalled 60 Vbeta and 13 Jbeta. The assay was immunoSEQ multiplex PCR, and TCRdb's table has in-frame clones only and misses some. Here the sample spans 150,000 to 200,000 clones, around 79% being singletons. Study-wide results and caveats: A later analysis, which compared TCR beta chains of equal frequency, found the HLA-associated ones more clonally expanded. Despite most TCR sequences being rare, some public TCRs occurred in many donors.

Material for sequencing was PBMCs. The chain links TRBV7-2 to TRBJ1-5; D perhaps matches TRBD1 (6 bases). This receptor was identified in a woman aged 50 to 65 in good health and CMV-seronegative. The CDR3, as DNA: TGTGCCAGCAGCTTAGCGCGACAGGCGTACGATCAGCCCCAGCATTTT. It is translated as CASSLARQAYDQPQHF.